The 22 T cell receptor beta chains reported below all come from one sample, sequenced in a study of Graves' ophthalmopathy and Graves' hyperthyroidism. CDR3 regions of TCR beta were amplified from RNA transcripts. Amplification began with first-round RT-PCR using HTBI primers, then second-round multiplex PCR was performed. TCRdb reanalysed the multiplex PCR reads using MiXCR and keeps one entry per CDR3 protein. The table has 740,000 or so distinct CDR3 sequences, roughly two fifths seen once. The sample taken for sequencing was peripheral blood. The receptors come from an adult man with Graves' ophthalmopathy.

Points on this clonotype: Possible read error: a much larger clone is one base away. J is TRBJ2-5 and V is TRBV7-2; D ambiguous. Trimming cost V 5 bases and J 2 bases, with 15 bases left between them. CDR3 size: 15 residues. Germline V gene data show CDR1 as SGHTA and CDR2 as FQGNSA. CDR3 residues: CASSRERSTQETQYF. The CDR3 region has the DNA TGTGCCAGCAGCCGCGAGAGGAGCACACAAGAGACCCAGTACTTC.

The rearrangement links TRBV14 to TRBJ2-7; tentatively, D is TRBD2 (5 bases). The ends were cut back, 0 bases at V and 0 bases at J, with 6 bases in the middle. From germline, CDR1 is SGHDN and CDR2 FVKESK. The CDR3 has 14 amino acids. CDR3 DNA: TGTGCCAGCAGCCAAGATCTAGCCTCCTACGAGCAGTACTTC. Protein product: CASSQDLASYEQYF.

On this clonotype: A much larger clone lies a single base off, so this may be a read error. The chain recombines TRBV7-6 with TRBJ1-3; D unresolved. Germline CDR1 SGHVS, CDR2 FNYEAQ. Trimming cost V 7 bases and J 0 bases, with 19 bases left between them. CDR3 length: 17 residues. The CDR3 protein is CASTDPQATSSGNTIYF. In DNA form, the CDR3 reads TGTGCCAGCACCGACCCCCAGGCGACTTCCTCTGGAAACACCATATATTTT.

This clonotype was picked up many times. The genes are TRBV7-3 and TRBJ2-5, with D possibly matching TRBD1 (6 bases). Germline lookup yields CDR1 SGHTA and CDR2 FQGTGA. Trimming removed 1 base at V and 4 bases at J, with 10 bases between. There are 14 residues in the CDR3. CDR3 nucleotides: TGTGCCAGCAGCTTAATGGCAGGGGTAGAGACCCAGTACTTC. Translation: CASSLMAGVETQYF.

The CDR3 loop reads CAISDPGHYSGNTIYF. CDR3 DNA sequence: TGTGCCATCAGTGACCCGGGACACTACTCTGGAAACACCATATATTTT. This rearrangement joins TRBV10-3 to TRBJ1-3; TRBD1 might be the D (6 bases). Trimming stripped 3 bases from V and 0 bases from J, with 12 bases between. Germline CDR1 ENHRY, CDR2 SYGVKD. This CDR3 spans 16 amino acids.

In this sample, this clonotype turned up many times. The J gene is TRBJ2-5, the V gene TRBV29-1; a weak D match, TRBD2 (6 bases). V was clipped by 1 base and J by 4 bases, with 10 bases between them. This CDR3 has 13 amino acids. CDR1 is SQVTM, CDR2 ANQGSEA, per germline. In DNA, the CDR3 is TGCAGCGTTGAAGTGGGAGGTGGAGAGACCCAGTACTTC. Its translation is CSVEVGGGETQYF.

J is TRBJ2-7 and V is TRBV20-1; a possible D gene is TRBD1 (5 bases). Per germline, CDR1 DFQATT and CDR2 SNEGSKA (reference sequence). With 1 base removed from V and 12 bases from J, the gap between germline ends came to 13 bases. The CDR3 covers 11 residues. CDR3 region: CSARGRRVPYF. The CDR3 region has the DNA TGCAGTGCTAGAGGTCGCAGGGTCCCGTACTTC.

This chain connects TRBV5-6 to TRBJ1-3; D possibly corresponds to TRBD1 (5 bases). V was shortened by 4 bases and J by 5 bases, with 13 bases between the two germline ends. The CDR3 runs 14 residues. The germline gives CDR1 SGHDT, CDR2 YYEEEE. CDR3 sequence reads: CASSPRGKRNTIYF. The CDR3 nucleotides read TGTGCCAGCAGCCCACGGGGGAAAAGAAACACCATATATTTT.

The table lists this clonotype with a few counts. The V gene is TRBV7-9, the J gene TRBJ1-4; TRBD1 might be the D (5 bases). The V end was cut by 5 bases, the J end by 3 bases, with 16 bases between. The CDR3 runs 16 residues. The germline V gene has CDR1 SEHNR and CDR2 FQNEAQ (reference sequence). CDR3 sequence: CASSQDFGGANEKLFF. For the CDR3, the DNA is TGTGCCAGCAGCCAAGATTTCGGGGGAGCTAATGAAAAACTGTTTTTT.

The chain is built from TRBV20-1 and TRBJ2-7; a weak D match, TRBD1 (6 bases). The germline V gene encodes CDR1 DFQATT and CDR2 SNEGSKA (reference sequence). The V end lost 3 bases, the J end lost 5 bases, and 11 bases lay between the germline ends. CDR3 length: 12 residues. CDR3 sequence reads: CSARLQGDEQYF. The CDR3 DNA follows: TGCAGTGCTAGGTTACAGGGAGACGAGCAGTACTTC.

This clonotype turned up a few times. The genes are TRBV7-3 and TRBJ1-6; possible D gene TRBD1, 5 bases. CDR3 length: 15 amino acids. CDR1 is SGHTA, CDR2 FQGTGA, per germline. The V gene lost 1 base and the J gene lost 10 bases, with 14 bases spanning the gap. The CDR3 loop reads CASSLNGGSQSPLHF. The CDR3 bases are TGTGCCAGCAGCTTAAACGGGGGGTCTCAATCACCCCTCCACTTT.

There are many counts of this clonotype. V gene TRBV6-5 combines with J gene TRBJ1-6; D ambiguous. Germline-derived CDR1 and CDR2 are MNHEY and SVGAGI. There are 12 residues in the CDR3. The V and J ends lost 6 bases and 7 bases respectively, with 7 bases between them. CDR3 coding DNA: TGTGCCAGCAGGACGGGGAATTCACCCCTCCACTTT. Amino acids: CASRTGNSPLHF.

This clonotype was detected ten times or more. The rearrangement links TRBV9 to TRBJ1-6; 7 positions match TRBD1. Trimming removed 4 bases from V and 7 bases from J; junction bases left unmatched: 2. Germline V gives CDR1 SGDLS, CDR2 YYNGEE. The CDR3 runs to 13 residues. The CDR3 sequence is CASSQGDNSPLHF. The CDR3, as DNA: TGTGCCAGCAGCCAGGGGGACAATTCACCCCTCCACTTT. The complete variable domain, with remaining parts taken from reference TRBV9 and TRBJ1-6, reads DSGVTQTPKHLITATGQRVTLRCSPRSGDLSVYWYQQSLDQGLQFLIQYYNGEERAKGNILERFSAQQFPDLHSELNLSSLELGDSALYFCASSQGDNSPLHFGNGTRLTVT.

This clonotype was recorded at least ten times. At one end, the junction sequence differs from germline, possibly due to a read error. V usage is TRBV2 and J usage is TRBJ2-2, with D perhaps TRBD2 (6 bases). There are 15 residues in the CDR3. Germline V gene sequence: CDR1 SNHLY, CDR2 FYNNEI. The CDR3 protein is CASSVRTTKTGELFF. CDR3 bases: TGTGCCAGCAGTGTCAGGACTACGAAAACCGGGGAGCTGTTTTTT. The full variable domain, completed using reference TRBV2 and TRBJ2-2, is EPEVTQTPSHQVTQMGQEVILRCVPISNHLYFYWYRQILGQKVEFLVSFYNNEISEKSEIFDDQFSVERPDGSNFTLKIRSTKLEDSAMYFCASSVRTTKTGELFFGEGSRLTVL.

There are a few counts of this clonotype. The chain links TRBV9 to TRBJ2-5, with D perhaps matching TRBD1 or TRBD2 (6 bases each). The germline V gene encodes CDR1 SGDLS and CDR2 YYNGEE. The CDR3 is made up of 16 amino acids. V was cut by 0 bases and J by 4 bases, with 16 bases left in between. CDR3 sequence (DNA): TGTGCCAGCAGCGTAGGCGGAAGGGGGGAACGAGAGACCCAGTACTTC. It yields the protein CASSVGGRGERETQYF.

This clonotype was seen repeatedly, ten times or more. The genes are TRBV9 and TRBJ2-5, with 10 bases that match TRBD2. This CDR3 contains 16 residues. The J segment lost 5 bases and the V segment lost 1 base, leaving 8 bases of the junction unmatched. The V gene's germline CDR1 is SGDLS and CDR2 YYNGEE. CDR3: CASSVLSGGADETQYF. CDR3 DNA: TGTGCCAGCAGCGTATTGAGCGGGGGGGCCGACGAGACCCAGTACTTC.

Comment on this clonotype: At one of its ends the junction is not consistent with the germline gene, which may arise from a read error. J is TRBJ1-5 and V is TRBV24-1; 11 bases are a match to TRBD1. The CDR3 loop spans 16 amino acids. CDR1 is KGHDR, CDR2 SFDVKD, per germline. CDR3 sequence: CASSPSGQGARQPQHF. CDR3 coding DNA: TGTGCCAGCAGTCCCTCTGGACAGGGGGCTCGACAGCCCCAGCATTTT.

The CDR3 protein is CASSQWTDNTEAFF. The CDR3 DNA reads TGTGCCAGCAGCCAATGGACAGACAACACTGAAGCTTTCTTT. The chain joins TRBV16 to TRBJ1-1; tentatively, D is TRBD1 (6 bases). The CDR3 extends over 14 amino acids. Germline lookup yields CDR1 KGHSY and CDR2 FQNENV. Deletions cut 1 base from V and 2 bases from J, with 8 bases between.

The V call is TRBV24-1, the J call TRBJ2-5, with TRBD1 as a possible D gene (6 bases). From germline, CDR1 is KGHDR and CDR2 SFDVKD. The length of the CDR3 is 20 residues. Trimming pared 8 bases from V and 2 bases from J, leaving 32 bases between. CDR3 coding DNA: TGTGCCACCAAAGTAACCCCAAAACACAGGGACCTCATTCAACAAGAGACCCAGTACTTC. Translating gives CATKVTPKHRDLIQQETQYF.

This chain joins TRBV7-9 and TRBJ1-4; D possibly corresponds to TRBD1 (6 bases). Germline CDR1 SEHNR, CDR2 FQNEAQ (reference sequence). Trimming removed 3 bases from V and 7 bases from J, with 12 bases in between. The CDR3 loop spans 14 amino acids. CDR3 sequence: CASSFRGSPEKLFF. CDR3 DNA sequence: TGTGCCAGCAGCTTCAGGGGTTCCCCTGAAAAACTGTTTTTT.

In DNA, the CDR3 is TGTGGGACGGGAGACAGGCGAGACCAAGAGACCCAGTACTTC. Translated, it gives CGTGDRRDQETQYF. The rearrangement joins TRBV6-5 to TRBJ2-5; D may match TRBD1 or TRBD2 (6 bases each). The CDR3 totals 14 residues. Germline values: CDR1 MNHEY, CDR2 SVGAGI.

With regard to this clonotype: This clone may be a read error of a much larger clone one base away. Because it lacks the conserved phenylalanine or tryptophan at the end, this CDR3 is likely a read error. The CDR3 DNA reads TGTGCCAGCAGGGAATACGAGCAGTACCTC. Translating gives CASREYEQYL. This chain connects TRBV2 to TRBJ2-7; unclear D gene. This CDR3 is built from 10 residues. Germline V gene data show CDR1 as SNHLY and CDR2 as FYNNEI. With 6 bases removed from V and 4 bases from J, the gap between germline ends came to 4 bases.